Below, one T cell receptor beta chain is given with its context. The junction does not match germline at one end; this may be a read error. The record originates from a study of response to subunit inactivated influenza vaccine. Germline V gene data show CDR1 as SSHAT and CDR2 as FNYEAQ (reference sequence). The CDR3 spans 15 residues. TCRdb reprocessed the RT-PCR reads with MiXCR, giving one entry per CDR3 protein. The table has just under 550,000 distinct CDR3 sequences, around 21% seen once; the top ten hold approximately 3%. The same specimen was also included in a second study, on T cells expressing NK-cell markers. This second study says: UMIs were included in TCR beta cDNA generated by 5'RACE template switching. Researchers report these clonotypes also headed the CD3+CD56-NKG2C+ fraction in several donors.

Material: CD4+ T cells sorted from PBMCs, obtained roughly 13 days after vaccination. This clonotype was sampled from a man over 45 who received an inactivated influenza vaccine. The chain employs TRBV7-7 and TRBJ2-1; the match to TRBD2 covers 9 bases. The CDR3 DNA reads TGTGCTAGCAGCTTAGAGCGGGGGGCATACAATGAGCAGTTCTTC. Protein sequence: CASSLERGAYNEQFF.